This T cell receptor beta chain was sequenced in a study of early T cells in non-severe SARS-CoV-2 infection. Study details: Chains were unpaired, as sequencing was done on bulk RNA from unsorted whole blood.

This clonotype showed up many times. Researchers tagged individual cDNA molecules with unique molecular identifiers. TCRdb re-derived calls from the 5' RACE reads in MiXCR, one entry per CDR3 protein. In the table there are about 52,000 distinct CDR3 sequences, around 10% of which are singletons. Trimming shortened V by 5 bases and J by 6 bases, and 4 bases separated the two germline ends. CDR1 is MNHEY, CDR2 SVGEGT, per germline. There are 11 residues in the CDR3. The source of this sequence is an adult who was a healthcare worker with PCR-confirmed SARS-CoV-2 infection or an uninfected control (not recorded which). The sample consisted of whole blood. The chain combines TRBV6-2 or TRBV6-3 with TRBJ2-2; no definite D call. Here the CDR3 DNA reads TGTGCCAGCAGTAACGCCGGGGAGCTGTTTTTT. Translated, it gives CASSNAGELFF.